Following are 30 T cell receptor beta chains from one sample sequenced in a study of blood T cell repertoires in COVID-19. Produced via immunoSEQ multiplex PCR; TCRdb's table is partial and in-frame only. Of about 190,000 clones listed, roughly nine tenths are singletons. The sample consisted of peripheral blood. These receptors originate from a man aged 25-40 years with acute or convalescent COVID-19.

This rearrangement joins TRBV2 to TRBJ1-2, with D unclear. The ends were cut back, 3 bases at V and 7 bases at J, with 12 bases in the middle. The CDR3 runs 13 residues. CDR1 SNHLY and CDR2 FYNNEI come from the germline V gene. The CDR3 bases are TGTGCCAGCAGTGAGATGGGAGATCGTGGCTACACCTTC. Its protein product is CASSEMGDRGYTF. Drawing the rest from reference TRBV2 and TRBJ1-2, the complete variable domain is EPEVTQTPSHQVTQMGQEVILRCVPISNHLYFYWYRQILGQKVEFLVSFYNNEISEKSEIFDDQFSVERPDGSNFTLKIRSTKLEDSAMYFCASSEMGDRGYTFGSGTRLTVV.

CDR3 in amino acids: CASRSDRARGYTF. The CDR3 DNA is TGTGCCAGCAGATCAGACAGGGCCCGGGGCTACACCTTC. The rearrangement links TRBV28 to TRBJ1-2, with TRBD1 matching over 7 bases. The CDR3 has 13 residues. CDR1 is MDHEN, CDR2 SYDVKM, per germline. V shed 6 bases, J shed 8 bases, and the junction held 9 bases outside the gene matches.

The chain recombines TRBV6-6 with TRBJ1-5; D is perhaps TRBD1 (6 bases). In germline, CDR1 is MNHNY, CDR2 SVGAGI (reference sequence). Between the trimmed V and J ends, which lost 7 bases and 5 bases, there was a span of 12 bases. This CDR3 region has 13 residues. This chain's CDR3 is CASKQGKDQPQHF. The CDR3 DNA follows: TGTGCCAGCAAACAGGGAAAGGATCAGCCCCAGCATTTT.

The J gene is TRBJ2-1, the V gene TRBV11-3; a possible D gene is TRBD1 (6 bases). From germline, CDR1 is SGHNT and CDR2 YENEEA. The CDR3 extends over 15 amino acids. Trimming shortened V by 0 bases and J by 7 bases, and 13 bases separated the two germline ends. CDR3 sequence (DNA): TGTGCCAGCAGCTTAGATAGGGACACCGGGAATGAGCAGTTCTTC. It codes for CASSLDRDTGNEQFF.

This rearrangement joins TRBV7-2 to TRBJ1-1, with D uncertain. V lost 4 bases and J 4 bases, leaving 19 bases between the germline ends. The CDR3 runs to 16 residues. Germline loops: CDR1 SGHTA, CDR2 FQGNSA. CDR3: CASSSDPERVGTEAFF. The CDR3 DNA sequence: TGTGCCAGCAGCTCCGATCCCGAGAGGGTAGGCACTGAAGCTTTCTTT.

The J gene is TRBJ2-7, the V gene TRBV10-3; 10 bases agree with TRBD1. This CDR3 is built from 16 residues. Germline CDR1 is ENHRY and CDR2 is SYGVKD. With V trimmed by 0 bases and J by 2 bases, 4 bases remained unmatched. The CDR3 here is CAISESAGTGAYEQYF. The CDR3 nucleotides read TGTGCCATCAGTGAGTCGGCCGGGACAGGGGCCTACGAGCAGTACTTC.

The CDR3 loop reads CASSQALAGVRLETQYF. The DNA of the CDR3 is TGCGCCAGCAGCCAAGCCCTAGCGGGGGTACGGTTAGAGACCCAGTACTTC. V usage is TRBV4-1 and J usage is TRBJ2-5, with TRBD2 identical over 10 bases. The CDR3 loop spans 17 amino acids. The germline V gene encodes CDR1 MGHRA and CDR2 YSYEKL. Germline trimming cut 1 base from V and 4 bases from J; bases unmatched to any gene: 9.

The rearrangement uses TRBV11-2 and TRBJ2-5; TRBD2 aligns across 9 bases. The CDR3 has 16 amino acids. J lost 1 base, V lost 1 base, and 4 bases had no gene match. Germline V CDR1 and CDR2: SGHAT, FQNNGV. Here the CDR3 reads CASSLVRRGGQETQYF. In nucleotides, the CDR3 is TGTGCCAGCAGCTTAGTAAGGCGGGGGGGCCAAGAGACCCAGTACTTC. Drawing the rest from reference TRBV11-2 and TRBJ2-5, the complete variable domain is EAGVAQSPRYKIIEKRQSVAFWCNPISGHATLYWYQQILGQGPKLLIQFQNNGVVDDSQLPKDRFSAERLKGVDSTLKIQPAKLEDSAVYLCASSLVRRGGQETQYFGPGTRLLVL.

This clone appeared once. This chain links TRBV6-4 with TRBJ2-1; D is possibly TRBD1 (6 bases). This CDR3 is built from 13 residues. Per germline, CDR1 MRHNA and CDR2 SNTAGT. V lost 6 bases, J lost 3 bases, and 9 bases lay in between. CDR3 amino acids: CASSETGYNEQFF. Here the CDR3 DNA reads TGTGCCAGCAGCGAGACAGGCTACAATGAGCAGTTCTTC.

The chain is built from TRBV5-1 and TRBJ2-1; 7 bases match TRBD1. The length of the CDR3 is 15 residues. J gave up 3 bases and V 1 base, and 4 bases lay outside the gene matches. Germline loops: CDR1 SGHRS, CDR2 YFSETQ. CDR3 protein: CASSLSGTDYNEQFF. The CDR3 region has the DNA TGCGCCAGCAGCTTGTCAGGGACAGACTACAATGAGCAGTTCTTC.

The chain recombines TRBV11-1 with TRBJ2-3, with TRBD2 as a possible D gene (6 bases). V lost 4 bases and J 0 bases, leaving 14 bases between the germline ends. Germline CDR1 is SGHAT and CDR2 is FQDESV (reference sequence). The CDR3 has 16 residues. This chain's CDR3 is CASSSAGGTSTDTQYF. CDR3 DNA sequence: TGTGCCAGCAGCTCGGCGGGCGGGACTAGCACAGATACGCAGTATTTT.

There are a few counts of this clone. V and J are TRBV11-2 and TRBJ2-7, with TRBD1 matching over 8 bases. The length of the CDR3 is 14 residues. Trimming at V came to 1 base and at J to 4 bases, leaving 3 bases not matched to a gene. Germline values: CDR1 SGHAT, CDR2 FQNNGV. CDR3 sequence: CASSLVNRGYEQYF. CDR3 DNA: TGTGCCAGCAGCTTAGTCAACAGGGGGTACGAGCAGTACTTC. Full variable domain (missing parts from reference TRBV11-2 and TRBJ2-7): EAGVAQSPRYKIIEKRQSVAFWCNPISGHATLYWYQQILGQGPKLLIQFQNNGVVDDSQLPKDRFSAERLKGVDSTLKIQPAKLEDSAVYLCASSLVNRGYEQYFGPGTRLTVT.

The chain has TRBV14 and TRBJ2-7; TRBD2 might be the D (6 bases). Trimming cost V 3 bases and J 4 bases, with 16 bases left between them. Germline CDR1 SGHDN, CDR2 FVKESK. The CDR3 has 15 residues. CDR3 sequence reads: CASSHWRDTSYEQYF. In DNA, the CDR3 is TGTGCCAGCAGCCATTGGCGGGATACCTCGTACGAGCAGTACTTC.

This clone has only one observation. The V gene is TRBV19, the J gene TRBJ2-3; the D is unclear. This CDR3 is 13 amino acids long. CDR1 and CDR2 (germline): LNHDA, SQIVND (reference sequence). With 2 bases removed from V and 3 bases from J, the gap between germline ends came to 6 bases. This CDR3 is CASSIQLTDTQYF. CDR3 bases: TGTGCCAGTAGTATACAACTTACAGATACGCAGTATTTT. The full variable domain, with the rest looked up from reference TRBV19 and TRBJ2-3, is DGGITQSPKYLFRKEGQNVTLSCEQNLNHDAMYWYRQDPGQGLRLIYYSQIVNDFQKGDIAEGYSVSREKKESFPLTVTSAQKNPTAFYLCASSIQLTDTQYFGPGTRLTVL.

The V and J genes are TRBV20-1 and TRBJ1-3; 7 bases fit TRBD1. With 3 bases clipped from V and 7 bases from J, the junction kept 6 bases outside the gene matches. The germline gives CDR1 DFQATT, CDR2 SNEGSKA (reference sequence). This CDR3 spans 13 amino acids. The CDR3: CSASRGPYNTIYF. In DNA, the CDR3 is TGCAGTGCTAGTAGGGGGCCTTATAACACCATATATTTT.

This clone was seen a handful of times. This chain uses TRBV7-2 with TRBJ2-1, with D possibly TRBD1 on 5 matching bases. Germline V gene data show CDR1 as SGHTA and CDR2 as FQGNSA. V gave up 4 bases and J gave up 9 bases, with 10 bases separating them. The CDR3 length is 12 residues. CDR3 amino acids: CASSWARGEQFF. DNA for the CDR3: TGTGCCAGCAGCTGGGCTAGGGGTGAGCAGTTCTTC.

This rearrangement joins TRBV5-1 to TRBJ1-6; 7 bases fit TRBD1. Germline V gives CDR1 SGHRS, CDR2 YFSETQ. The V segment lost 5 bases and the J segment 7 bases; nucleotides outside the gene matches: 6. The CDR3 consists of 14 residues. In DNA form, the CDR3 reads TGCGCCAGCAGACTTACAGGGGCGAATTCACCCCTCCACTTT. Its translation is CASRLTGANSPLHF.

CDR3 bases: TGTGCCAGCTCACCACTCTTGGGACAAACTACTGGGAAACTGTTTTTT. Its translation: CASSPLLGQTTGKLFF. This sequence joins TRBV18 and TRBJ1-4; a weak D match, TRBD1 (6 bases). The ends were cut back, 1 base at V and 11 bases at J, with 20 bases in the middle. CDR1 is KGHSH, CDR2 LQKENI, per germline. The CDR3 length is 16 residues.

The chain links TRBV2 to TRBJ2-5, with 12 bases lining up with TRBD1. Trimming at V came to 9 bases and at J to 4 bases, leaving 6 bases not matched to a gene. The CDR3 has 14 residues. Germline V CDR1 and CDR2: SNHLY, FYNNEI. The CDR3 nucleotides are TGTGCCAGAGGCGGGACAGGGGGCAGAGAGACCCAGTACTTC. This encodes CARGGTGGRETQYF.

The V and J genes are TRBV4-1 and TRBJ1-3; D might be TRBD1 (6 bases). The CDR3 is made up of 14 amino acids. V was pared by 4 bases and J by 1 base, with 8 bases between. The germline CDR1 and CDR2 sequences are MGHRA and YSYEKL. The CDR3 region has the DNA TGCGCCAGCAGCCTTACAGGGTCTGGAAACACCATATATTTT. Translation gives CASSLTGSGNTIYF.

This chain joins TRBV5-4 and TRBJ1-1, with 8 bases aligning to TRBD1. The CDR3 length is 14 residues. The germline CDR1 and CDR2 sequences are SGHNT and YYREEE (reference sequence). Germline trimming cut 2 bases from V and 0 bases from J; bases unmatched to any gene: 0. The CDR3 here is CASSLQGVNTEAFF. CDR3 coding DNA: TGTGCCAGCAGCTTACAGGGGGTGAACACTGAAGCTTTCTTT.

The sample holds a few counts of this clone. The gene calls are TRBV28 and TRBJ2-1; D is perhaps TRBD2 (7 bases). V lost 8 bases to trimming and J lost 3 bases, with 17 bases between them. The germline CDR1 and CDR2 sequences are MDHEN and SYDVKM. This CDR3 has 15 residues. CDR3 amino acids: CASLAWGGLYNEQFF. CDR3 DNA sequence: TGTGCCAGCCTTGCGTGGGGGGGCCTCTACAATGAGCAGTTCTTC.

The chain couples TRBV5-1 to TRBJ2-4, with 11 bases matching TRBD2. CDR1 is SGHRS and CDR2 is YFSETQ in the germline V gene. The CDR3 runs to 14 residues. J lost 6 bases, V lost 4 bases, and 3 bases had no gene match. CDR3 region: CASSEGLAANIQYF. CDR3 bases: TGCGCCAGCAGCGAGGGACTAGCGGCAAACATTCAGTACTTC.

This clone was recorded a few times. V is TRBV18 and J is TRBJ1-2, with TRBD1 identical over 9 bases. This CDR3 has 15 amino acids. J lost 4 bases, V lost 6 bases, and 9 bases had no gene match. Germline lookup yields CDR1 KGHSH and CDR2 LQKENI. In nucleotides, the CDR3 is TGTGCCAGCTCCCGGGACAGGGAGAGGGCCTATGGCTACACCTTC. As protein: CASSRDRERAYGYTF.

The chain employs TRBV6-5 and TRBJ1-3, with no clear D. From germline, CDR1 is MNHEY and CDR2 SVGAGI. The CDR3 has 16 residues. The V end was cut by 0 bases, the J end by 0 bases, with 9 bases between. DNA of the CDR3: TGTGCCAGCAGTTACTCGCGCTCGCACTCTGGAAACACCATATATTTT. Translating gives CASSYSRSHSGNTIYF.

CDR3 sequence (DNA): TGCGCCAGCAGCGGCGGGACAGAGTTCTATAATTCACCCCTCCACTTT. It yields the protein CASSGGTEFYNSPLHF. V and J are TRBV5-1 and TRBJ1-6; TRBD1 matches at 7 bases. V was pared by 4 bases and J by 3 bases, with 7 bases of the junction left unmatched. Per the germline V gene, CDR1 is SGHRS and CDR2 is YFSETQ. This CDR3 spans 16 amino acids.

The rearrangement links TRBV6-5 to TRBJ1-2, with a possible D match to TRBD1 (6 bases). Per the germline V gene, CDR1 is MNHEY and CDR2 is SVGAGI. Trimming left V 2 bases short and J 7 bases short, with 14 bases between. The CDR3 is made up of 14 amino acids. CDR3 nucleotide sequence: TGTGCCAGCAGTTACGAGGGGGTACGTTCTGGCTACACCTTC. It specifies CASSYEGVRSGYTF.

This clone has at least ten counts. J is TRBJ1-2 and V is TRBV6-1; tentatively, D is TRBD1 (5 bases). The CDR3 extends over 13 amino acids. The V gene lost 3 bases and the J gene lost 4 bases, with 9 bases spanning the gap. Germline V lookup: CDR1 MNHNS, CDR2 SASEGT. CDR3 in DNA: TGTGCCAGCAGTGACAGGGAGGGCTATGGCTACACCTTC. It codes for CASSDREGYGYTF.

The chain joins TRBV19 to TRBJ2-4; 9 positions agree with TRBD1. The junction had 3 bases not matched to a gene; V was cut back by 1 base and J by 5 bases. Germline V gene data show CDR1 as LNHDA and CDR2 as SQIVND (reference sequence). CDR3 size: 15 residues. The CDR3 sequence: CASSIVRTGENIQYF. As DNA, the CDR3 is TGTGCCAGTAGTATAGTAAGGACAGGGGAAAACATTCAGTACTTC.

This sequence joins TRBV3-1 (or the pseudogene TRBV3-2) and TRBJ1-4; TRBD1 might be the D (5 bases). The CDR3 loop spans 18 amino acids. The germline V gene encodes CDR1 LGHDT and CDR2 YNNKEL (reference sequence). V was pared by 2 bases and J by 0 bases, with 16 bases between. The CDR3 region is CASSQQGLLLSTNEKLFF. In nucleotides, the CDR3 is TGTGCCAGCAGCCAACAGGGTCTACTACTTTCAACTAATGAAAAACTGTTTTTT.